One sample yielded the 23 T cell receptor beta chains listed below, sequenced in a study of naive and memory T cell subsets. An equimolar mix of two oligonucleotides served as the beta constant-region primer for TRBC1 and TRBC2. Four rounds of PCR amplified the ligated cDNA using nested alpha and beta constant-region primers plus SP2. TCRdb passed the UMI-ligation and nested PCR reads through MiXCR, listing each CDR3 protein once. This table has some 110,000 distinct CDR3 sequences, 35% to 40% appearing once. Sequencing was performed on central memory CD4+ T cells from blood. The origin of the receptors is a human donor in good health.

This clonotype showed up just a few times. The gene calls are TRBV5-1 and TRBJ2-2; D is unclear. V lost 2 bases and J lost 0, with 5 bases in between. CDR1 and CDR2 (germline): SGHRS, YFSETQ. CDR3 size: 14 residues. Here the CDR3 DNA reads TGCGCCAGCAGCTTTAGGGCGAACACCGGGGAGCTGTTTTTT. This codes for CASSFRANTGELFF.

This clonotype has at least ten counts. This chain links TRBV5-1 with TRBJ2-5; maybe TRBD1 (6 bases). This CDR3 is 18 amino acids long. V was cut by 0 bases and J by 4 bases, with 22 bases left in between. Germline assignment: CDR1 SGHRS and CDR2 YFSETQ. The CDR3 nucleotides read TGCGCCAGCAGCTTGGCATCTCCATTGGCGGGCAGGGGAGAGACCCAGTACTTC. Amino acids: CASSLASPLAGRGETQYF.

This chain connects TRBV14 to TRBJ2-7, with 9 bases matching TRBD1. CDR3 size: 15 residues. Germline lookup yields CDR1 SGHDN and CDR2 FVKESK. With 5 bases clipped from V and 4 bases from J, the junction kept 9 bases outside the gene matches. The CDR3 sequence: CASSLPGQGRYEQYF. CDR3 in DNA: TGTGCCAGCAGCTTACCGGGACAGGGTCGTTACGAGCAGTACTTC.

This clonotype was counted only a few times. V is TRBV20-1 and J is TRBJ1-5; tentatively, D is TRBD1 (6 bases). The CDR3 runs 13 residues. V was cut by 6 bases and J by 9 bases, with 18 bases left in between. Germline V gene lookup returns CDR1 DFQATT and CDR2 SNEGSKA (reference sequence). CDR3 DNA: TGCAGTGCGAGGGGGAAGGGGGTGGGGCCCCAGCATTTT. Amino acids: CSARGKGVGPQHF.

The J gene is TRBJ2-2, the V gene TRBV7-3; a possible D gene is TRBD1 (5 bases). V was clipped by 5 bases and J by 6 bases, with 16 bases between them. This CDR3 is 15 amino acids long. Germline V gene data show CDR1 as SGHTA and CDR2 as FQGTGA. CDR3 protein: CASSINPQGAGELFF. Written as DNA, the CDR3 is TGTGCCAGCAGCATCAACCCGCAGGGTGCCGGGGAGCTGTTTTTT. The whole variable domain, filled in from reference TRBV7-3 and TRBJ2-2, reads GAGVSQTPSNKVTEKGKYVELRCDPISGHTALYWYRQSLGQGPEFLIYFQGTGAADDSGLPNDRFFAVRPEGSVSTLKIQRTERGDSAVYLCASSINPQGAGELFFGEGSRLTVL.

This sequence joins TRBV5-1 and TRBJ2-3, with 9 nucleotides matching TRBD2. CDR3 length equals 17 residues. Germline lookup yields CDR1 SGHRS and CDR2 YFSETQ. After removal of 5 bases from V and 3 bases from J, the junction contained 13 bases not matched to a gene. CDR3: CASSWGSGSSWTDTQYF. The CDR3 DNA sequence: TGCGCCAGCAGTTGGGGTAGCGGGAGCTCTTGGACAGATACGCAGTATTTT.

The chain is built from TRBV20-1 and TRBJ2-7; no firm D call. V lost 1 base and J lost 2, with 3 bases in between. The germline V gene encodes CDR1 DFQATT and CDR2 SNEGSKA (reference sequence). This CDR3 spans 11 amino acids. The CDR3 DNA is TGCAGTGCTAGAGGGCCCTACGAGCAGTACTTC. It yields the protein CSARGPYEQYF.

This clonotype has only a few counts. This rearrangement joins TRBV10-3 to TRBJ1-3; D is perhaps TRBD1 (6 bases). This CDR3 has 16 amino acids. Germline V CDR1 and CDR2: ENHRY, SYGVKD. V gave up 4 bases and J gave up 0 bases, with 13 bases separating them. This CDR3 reads CAISGRTAGSGNTIYF. In DNA form, the CDR3 reads TGTGCCATCAGTGGGCGGACAGCCGGCTCTGGAAACACCATATATTTT.

The genes are TRBV5-1 and TRBJ2-6; D not resolved. Germline CDR1 is SGHRS and CDR2 is YFSETQ. The V end was cut by 4 bases, the J end by 0 bases, with 8 bases between. This CDR3 has 15 amino acids. DNA for the CDR3: TGCGCCAGCAGCCCTGTCTCCTCTGGGGCCAACGTCCTGACTTTC. As protein: CASSPVSSGANVLTF.

The V and J genes are TRBV27 and TRBJ1-6; 10 bases agree with TRBD1. The J segment lost 5 bases and the V segment lost 4 bases, leaving 17 bases of the junction unmatched. This CDR3 comprises 20 residues. The germline V gene has CDR1 MNHEY and CDR2 SMNVEV (reference sequence). This CDR3 is CASSSRRDRGQSPNNSPLHF. CDR3 in DNA: TGTGCCAGCAGTTCCCGCCGGGACAGGGGCCAGTCTCCCAATAATTCACCCCTCCACTTT.

This CDR3 reads CASSPGIGYRDTQYF. The CDR3 DNA reads TGTGCCAGCAGTCCTGGGATTGGGTATAGGGATACGCAGTATTTT. This chain joins TRBV6-5 and TRBJ2-3; D not resolved. The V gene's germline CDR1 is MNHEY and CDR2 SVGAGI. V was shortened by 5 bases and J by 6 bases, with 18 bases between the two germline ends. This CDR3 region has 15 residues.

The rearrangement joins TRBV20-1 to TRBJ1-1; TRBD1 agrees at 9 bases. After removal of 5 bases from V and 2 bases from J, the junction contained 12 bases not matched to a gene. Germline CDR1 and CDR2: DFQATT and SNEGSKA (reference sequence). CDR3 length equals 16 residues. In DNA form, the CDR3 reads TGCAGTGCTCGAAATATACAGGGGGCACGAAACACTGAAGCTTTCTTT. Translated: CSARNIQGARNTEAFF.

This clonotype has only a few counts. This rearrangement joins TRBV7-2 to TRBJ2-2, with 8 bases that match TRBD1. Trimming took 5 bases from V and 0 from J; bases not matched to a gene: 5. The CDR3 extends over 16 amino acids. Germline V gene data show CDR1 as SGHTA and CDR2 as FQGNSA. CDR3 region: CASSGQGLSNTGELFF. The CDR3 DNA sequence: TGTGCCAGCAGCGGACAGGGCCTGTCGAACACCGGGGAGCTGTTTTTT.

This clonotype has only a few counts. The chain is built from TRBV6-5 and TRBJ2-1; D uncertain. V lost 2 bases and J 7 bases, leaving 12 bases between the germline ends. Germline assignment: CDR1 MNHEY and CDR2 SVGAGI. This CDR3 has 14 amino acids. CDR3 DNA sequence: TGTGCCAGCAGTTACGCTAGTCCGGAAAATGAGCAGTTCTTC. This translates into CASSYASPENEQFF.

This clonotype was observed a single time. V gene TRBV3-1 combines with J gene TRBJ2-3; 8 positions match TRBD1. CDR3 size: 16 residues. V trimming: 6 bases; J trimming: 1 base; junction bases outside the gene matches: 9. Germline CDR1 is LGHDT and CDR2 is YNNKEL (reference sequence). This chain's CDR3 is CASRPTGGSGTDTQYF. CDR3 coding DNA: TGTGCCAGCAGACCTACAGGGGGGTCTGGCACAGATACGCAGTATTTT.

This chain connects TRBV20-1 to TRBJ1-5; no firm D call. The germline V gene has CDR1 DFQATT and CDR2 SNEGSKA (reference sequence). The V and J ends lost 1 base and 2 bases respectively, with 9 bases between them. The CDR3 covers 14 residues. CDR3 loop: CSARAGVGNQPQHF. The CDR3 coding sequence is TGCAGTGCTAGAGCTGGGGTTGGCAATCAGCCCCAGCATTTT.

The chain is built from TRBV19 and TRBJ2-2; 14 bases are a match to TRBD2. This CDR3 is 18 amino acids long. Germline V gene data show CDR1 as LNHDA and CDR2 as SQIVND (reference sequence). The ends lost 9 bases at V and 2 bases at J; junction bases unmatched: 11. CDR3 sequence reads: CASRYWTSGRTNTGELFF. DNA of the CDR3: TGTGCCAGCCGATATTGGACTAGCGGGAGGACCAACACCGGGGAGCTGTTTTTT.

This clonotype was found a few times. The chain carries TRBV12-5 and TRBJ1-1; D is perhaps TRBD1 (6 bases). Germline lookup yields CDR1 LGHNT and CDR2 FRNRAP. Trimming removed 3 bases from V and 7 bases from J, with 18 bases in between. The length of the CDR3 is 15 residues. The CDR3 nucleotides are TGTGCTAGTGGTTTTGGTCCGGGGGGGCGAGGTGAAGCTTTCTTT. Residues: CASGFGPGGRGEAFF.

This sequence joins TRBV6-2 or TRBV6-3 and TRBJ2-7; 10 nucleotides align to TRBD2. V shed 6 bases and J 5 bases; nucleotides not matched to a gene: 13. Germline assignment: CDR1 MNHEY and CDR2 SVGEGT. This CDR3 contains 16 residues. CDR3 amino acids: CASRKGILAGINEQYF. CDR3 bases: TGTGCCAGCAGGAAAGGAATACTAGCGGGAATCAACGAGCAGTACTTC.

The V gene is TRBV29-1, the J gene TRBJ1-2; possibly TRBD1 for D (5 bases). The V and J ends lost 3 bases and 6 bases respectively, with 8 bases between them. CDR3 size: 11 residues. From germline, CDR1 is SQVTM and CDR2 ANQGSEA. The DNA for the CDR3 is TGCAGCGTTGACGGCAGGGATGGCTACACCTTC. Translation gives CSVDGRDGYTF.

This clonotype was detected only a few times. This sequence joins TRBV5-1 and TRBJ2-5; the D is unclear. The CDR3 spans 13 residues. The V gene's germline CDR1 is SGHRS and CDR2 YFSETQ. Trimming removed 1 base from V and 2 bases from J, with 6 bases in between. Written as DNA, the CDR3 is TGCGCCAGCAGCTTGAATGTTCAAGAGACCCAGTACTTC. It codes for CASSLNVQETQYF.

The chain combines TRBV2 with TRBJ1-5; no clear D gene. The V and J ends lost 3 bases and 2 bases respectively, with 11 bases between them. This CDR3 contains 15 residues. Germline values: CDR1 SNHLY, CDR2 FYNNEI. CDR3 protein: CASSDSGSGNQPQHF. In nucleotides, the CDR3 is TGTGCCAGCAGTGATTCCGGGTCCGGCAATCAGCCCCAGCATTTT.

The chain joins TRBV7-2 to TRBJ2-1, with 8 bases that match TRBD2. V shed 6 bases and J 0 bases; nucleotides not matched to a gene: 7. This CDR3 comprises 16 residues. Germline V lookup: CDR1 SGHTA, CDR2 FQGNSA. The chain's CDR3 is CASRSSGSGSYNEQFF. Here the CDR3 DNA reads TGTGCCAGCAGATCAAGCGGGAGTGGCTCCTACAATGAGCAGTTCTTC.